The 15 T cell receptor beta chains below all came from one sample that was sequenced in a study of a mutant IDH1 vaccine in newly diagnosed glioma. The time point: week 11, during vaccination. Doses of 300 ug of mutant IDH1 20-mer peptide were given with topical imiquimod. These receptors have no identified antigens. TCRdb's table, derived via immunoSEQ multiplex PCR, lists solely in-frame clones and lacks some. The sample shows 50,000 to 65,000 clones, around 85% of them seen only once. This specimen consisted of PBMCs, obtained from a glioma patient whose treatment included an IDH1 peptide vaccine. These receptors were taken from a woman aged 45-59 years with glioma.

This clone was recorded a few times. The chain is built from TRBV7-8 and TRBJ1-1; 7 bases line up with TRBD1. The CDR3 is 13 residues long. CDR1 SGHVS and CDR2 FQNEAQ come from the germline V gene. J gave up 5 bases and V 5 bases, and 5 bases lay outside the gene matches. The CDR3 region has the DNA TGTGCCAGCAGCAATAGACAGGGAACTGAAGCTTTCTTT. It yields the protein CASSNRQGTEAFF.

J is TRBJ1-2 and V is TRBV2; TRBD1 might be the D (5 bases). The CDR3 spans 15 residues. Deletions cut 0 bases from V and 3 bases from J, with 11 bases between. The germline gives CDR1 SNHLY, CDR2 FYNNEI. The CDR3 DNA sequence: TGTGCCAGCAGTGAAGCGGGGGACGCGTACTATGGCTACACCTTC. Residues: CASSEAGDAYYGYTF.

This rearrangement joins TRBV14 to TRBJ1-6; the D is unclear. V gave up 0 bases and J gave up 0 bases, with 12 bases separating them. This CDR3 is built from 18 residues. Germline V lookup: CDR1 SGHDN, CDR2 FVKESK. The CDR3 region is CASSQEGSRNSYNSPLHF. CDR3 nucleotide sequence: TGTGCCAGCAGCCAAGAAGGGTCCCGAAACTCCTATAATTCACCCCTCCACTTT.

This chain connects TRBV6-4 to TRBJ2-7; D uncertain. The V and J ends lost 0 bases and 6 bases respectively, with 12 bases between them. The CDR3 runs to 14 residues. In germline, CDR1 is MRHNA, CDR2 SNTAGT. As DNA, the CDR3 is TGTGCCAGCAGTGACTCAGGTATGGAGAGCGAGCAGTACTTC. This translates into CASSDSGMESEQYF.

V usage is TRBV9 and J usage is TRBJ1-1; D might be TRBD1 (6 bases). The germline V gene has CDR1 SGDLS and CDR2 YYNGEE. The CDR3 runs 15 residues. Trimming removed 0 bases at V and 1 base at J, with 10 bases between. The CDR3 protein is CASSVEGHPNTEAFF. In DNA form, the CDR3 reads TGTGCCAGCAGCGTAGAGGGACACCCGAACACTGAAGCTTTCTTT.

The J gene is TRBJ1-2, the V gene TRBV7-9; possible D gene TRBD1, 6 bases. The germline V gene has CDR1 SEHNR and CDR2 FQNEAQ (reference sequence). Trimming cost V 3 bases and J 7 bases, with 18 bases left between them. The CDR3 has 15 residues. The CDR3 sequence is CASSFRDTTLRGYTF. The CDR3 region has the DNA TGTGCCAGCAGCTTCCGGGACACGACCTTACGTGGCTACACCTTC.

The chain combines TRBV5-1 with TRBJ2-1; tentative D call: TRBD2 (6 bases). The V gene lost 0 bases and the J gene lost 3 bases, with 10 bases spanning the gap. The CDR3 sequence is 15 residues long. Germline V lookup: CDR1 SGHRS, CDR2 YFSETQ. As DNA, the CDR3 is TGCGCCAGCAGCTTGGGGGGGGACCTCTACAATGAGCAGTTCTTC. This encodes CASSLGGDLYNEQFF. Together with reference TRBV5-1 and TRBJ2-1, the CDR3 gives the full variable domain: KAGVTQTPRYLIKTRGQQVTLSCSPISGHRSVSWYQQTPGQGLQFLFEYFSETQRNKGNFPGRFSGRQFSNSRSEMNVSTLELGDSALYLCASSLGGDLYNEQFFGPGTRLTVL.

This clone occurred once. The rearrangement links TRBV7-2 to TRBJ2-1; D not resolved. V was pared by 1 base and J by 3 bases, with 7 bases between. Germline CDR1 SGHTA, CDR2 FQGNSA. This CDR3 has 14 residues. CDR3 protein: CASSLVDGYNEQFF. Here the CDR3 DNA reads TGTGCCAGCAGCTTAGTAGACGGCTACAATGAGCAGTTCTTC.

V gene TRBV10-3 combines with J gene TRBJ2-7; 14 bases agree with TRBD2. Germline values: CDR1 ENHRY, CDR2 SYGVKD. The CDR3 totals 13 residues. Trimming cost V 10 bases and J 2 bases; bases outside gene matches: 1. The CDR3 spells CATTSGGAYEQYF. DNA for the CDR3: TGTGCCACGACTAGCGGGGGGGCCTACGAGCAGTACTTC.

The chain uses TRBV11-1 and TRBJ2-3, with TRBD2 identical over 12 bases. Germline V gene sequence: CDR1 SGHAT, CDR2 FQDESV (reference sequence). The CDR3 runs to 16 residues. The junction had 6 bases not matched to a gene; V was cut back by 3 bases and J by 5 bases. CDR3 sequence (DNA): TGTGCCAGCAGCTTGCCTAGCGGGGGGGCGCGAGATACGCAGTATTTT. Its protein product is CASSLPSGGARDTQYF.

V is TRBV9 and J is TRBJ1-6; 7 nucleotides align to TRBD1. Germline CDR1 reads SGDLS; CDR2 reads YYNGEE. The CDR3 is 16 amino acids. The J segment lost 9 bases and the V segment lost 2 bases, leaving 11 bases of the junction unmatched. In nucleotides, the CDR3 is TGTGCCAGCAGCGTTGGCGTGGGACAGCCTCTTTCACCCCTCCACTTT. It specifies CASSVGVGQPLSPLHF.

The rearrangement uses TRBV4-1 and TRBJ1-1, with D possibly matching TRBD1 (6 bases). V was cut by 6 bases and J by 0 bases, with 14 bases left in between. The germline V gene has CDR1 MGHRA and CDR2 YSYEKL. This CDR3 contains 15 residues. CDR3 amino acids: CASRLGGAMNTEAFF. DNA of the CDR3: TGCGCCAGCAGACTAGGGGGAGCCATGAACACTGAAGCTTTCTTT.

On this clone: Other DNA variants within this sample encode the same CDR3. CDR3 amino acids: CASSFAGGTGELFF. The DNA for the CDR3 is TGTGCCAGCAGCTTCGCAGGGGGAACCGGGGAGCTGTTTTTT. The rearrangement uses TRBV7-9 and TRBJ2-2; 7 bases line up with TRBD1. CDR1 and CDR2 (germline): SEHNR, FQNEAQ (reference sequence). Losses at the gene ends were 3 bases for V and 5 bases for J; bases not matched to a gene: 3. This CDR3 contains 14 residues.

The chain has TRBV9 and TRBJ1-4; D is uncertain. The germline V gene encodes CDR1 SGDLS and CDR2 YYNGEE. The CDR3 length is 14 residues. Trimming left V 3 bases short and J 8 bases short, with 14 bases between. CDR3 nucleotide sequence: TGTGCCAGCAGCGGGGGAGGCGTCGGGGAAAAACTGTTTTTT. Translating it yields CASSGGGVGEKLFF.

The chain has TRBV5-4 and TRBJ2-7; D might be TRBD1 (5 bases). This CDR3 has 12 amino acids. Trimming left V 4 bases short and J 9 bases short, with 14 bases between. In germline, CDR1 is SGHNT, CDR2 YYREEE (reference sequence). CDR3 in DNA: TGTGCCAGCAGCCCCGCCCAGGGCGGGCAGTACTTC. It yields the protein CASSPAQGGQYF.